This T cell receptor beta chain emerged from a study of CD8 T cells in ankylosing spondylitis. Study-level results: The study identified a TCR beta motif of under ten highly homologous variants that appeared characteristic of ankylosing spondylitis blood.

V dropped 2 bases and J dropped 5; count of bases not matched to a gene: 5. The CDR3 runs 16 residues. Germline values: CDR1 WSHSY, CDR2 SAAADI. TCRdb ran MiXCR on the 5' RACE reads and lists one entry per CDR3 protein. The sample lists roughly 670,000 distinct CDR3 sequences, roughly 19% seen once, with 19% in the top ten. On this clonotype itself: Antigen unknown.

The specimen sequenced was blood, either unsorted or a sorted T cell fraction (not recorded which). This chain connects TRBV10-2 to TRBJ2-1; 11 positions match TRBD1. The receptor's source is a male donor with ankylosing spondylitis. The CDR3 coding sequence is TGCGCCAGCAGTGAGGGGACAGGGGGATGGAACAATGAGCAGTTCTTC. Residues: CASSEGTGGWNNEQFF.